The rows below give T cell receptor beta chains drawn from one sample of a study of blood T cell repertoires in COVID-19. Generated by immunoSEQ multiplex PCR, the TCRdb table keeps only in-frame clones and is missing some. The sample includes over 110,000 clones, 79% of them seen just once. Sequencing was done on a sample of peripheral blood. These TCRs come from a man aged 55 to 70 with acute or convalescent COVID-19. Each CDR3 is given with its conserved first and last residue. The D gene is left open where the match is weak. Some rows mark clone size as missing; the rest say once, few, many or name a class of expanded clone.

TRBV18	TRBJ2-3	TRBD2	NA	CASSRGGGGTDTQYF	TGTGCCAGCTCACGCGGCGGGGGTGGCACAGATACGCAGTATTTT
TRBV10-3	TRBJ1-1	NA	NA	CAITDRGRTEAFF	TGTGCCATCACGGATAGGGGAAGGACTGAAGCTTTCTTT
TRBV30	TRBJ1-5	NA	NA	CAWSLGGDNQPQHF	TGTGCCTGGAGTTTAGGAGGGGACAATCAGCCCCAGCATTTT
TRBV20-1	TRBJ2-7	TRBD1	once	CSAIDRAPYEQYF	TGCAGTGCTATTGACAGGGCGCCCTACGAGCAGTACTTC
TRBV4-1	TRBJ1-6	TRBD1	NA	CASSQDVAGGTNSPLHF	TGCGCCAGCAGCCAAGATGTGGCAGGGGGAACTAATTCACCCCTCCACTTT
TRBV6-5	TRBJ1-5	NA	NA	CATSLQVSNQPQHF	TGTGCCACTTCCCTACAGGTCAGCAATCAGCCCCAGCATTTT
TRBV30	TRBJ2-7	TRBD2	NA	CAWSVGLGANLGEQYF	TGTGCCTGGAGTGTAGGACTAGGGGCTAATTTGGGAGAGCAGTACTTC
TRBV28	TRBJ1-1	NA	NA	CASSPRGGVNTEAFF	TGTGCCAGCAGTCCAAGAGGAGGGGTGAACACTGAAGCTTTCTTT
TRBV24-1	TRBJ2-5	NA	NA	CATSDPGRSGETQYF	TGTGCCACCAGTGACCCTGGTCGGTCAGGAGAGACCCAGTACTTC
TRBV15	TRBJ1-3	NA	NA	CATSSQEQGFGNTIYF	TGTGCCACCAGCAGCCAAGAACAGGGCTTCGGAAACACCATATATTTT
TRBV15	TRBJ1-5	NA	NA	CATSKDIVLQPQHF	TGTGCCACCAGCAAGGACATTGTACTTCAGCCCCAGCATTTT
TRBV27	TRBJ2-3	TRBD1	NA	CASSPTGQGRTDTQYF	TGTGCCAGCAGTCCAACGGGACAGGGGAGAACAGATACGCAGTATTTT
TRBV27	TRBJ2-7	TRBD1	NA	CASSLNPARGYEQYF	TGTGCCAGCAGTTTAAATCCCGCCAGGGGGTACGAGCAGTACTTC
TRBV6-5	TRBJ2-5	TRBD2	once	CASSGGTVAQETQYF	TGTGCCAGCAGCGGGGGGACCGTAGCACAAGAGACCCAGTACTTC
TRBV28	TRBJ1-2	NA	once	CASSIGQSQGNYGYTF	TGTGCCAGCAGCATAGGACAGTCCCAAGGGAACTATGGCTACACCTTC
TRBV7-3	TRBJ2-1	TRBD2	NA	CASSPTGLENEQFF	TGTGCCAGCAGCCCGACGGGACTAGAAAATGAGCAGTTCTTC
TRBV4-3	TRBJ1-5	NA	few	CASSQDFDTSAYQPQHF	TGCGCCAGCAGCCAAGATTTCGACACATCCGCTTATCAGCCCCAGCATTTT
TRBV28	TRBJ1-2	TRBD1	NA	CASSLGQGAGGYTF	TGTGCCAGCAGCCTGGGGCAGGGGGCAGGTGGCTACACCTTC
TRBV29-1	TRBJ2-5	NA	NA	CSVEQGETQYF	TGCAGCGTGGAGCAAGGAGAGACCCAGTACTTC
TRBV6-2/TRBV6-3	TRBJ1-5	NA	NA	CASSSLGGNQPQHF	TGTGCCAGCAGTTCCCTCGGGGGAAATCAGCCCCAGCATTTT
TRBV7-9	TRBJ1-5	TRBD1	few	CASSPDPGQGRLGNQPQHF	TGTGCCAGCAGCCCGGATCCGGGACAGGGTAGGTTGGGCAATCAGCCCCAGCATTTT
TRBV7-2	TRBJ2-7	TRBD2	NA	CASSLDSGSGEQYF	TGTGCCAGCAGCTTAGATAGCGGGAGCGGCGAGCAGTACTTC
TRBV12-3/TRBV12-4	TRBJ1-1	NA	few	CASSPTVMTEAFF	TGTGCCAGCAGTCCGACTGTGATGACTGAAGCTTTCTTT
TRBV4-2	TRBJ1-1	NA	few	CASSQGGVGRTFF	TGTGCCAGCAGCCAAGGAGGCGTGGGTAGAACTTTCTTT
TRBV9	TRBJ2-2	NA	NA	CASRSGPSNTGELFF	TGTGCCAGCAGGTCAGGGCCTTCGAACACCGGGGAGCTGTTTTTT
TRBV3-1/TRBV3-2	TRBJ2-3	NA	NA	CASSPGQTTQYF	TGTGCCAGCAGCCCAGGACAGACCACGCAGTATTTT
TRBV28	TRBJ2-1	NA	NA	CASSFPPRNEQFF	TGTGCCAGCAGTTTCCCCCCCCGCAATGAGCAGTTCTTC
TRBV7-9	TRBJ2-4	TRBD1	NA	CASSSMGTGGNIQYF	TGTGCCAGCAGCTCCATGGGGACAGGGGGAAACATTCAGTACTTC
TRBV24-1	TRBJ2-7	NA	NA	CATSDRTVGEQYF	TGTGCCACCAGTGATCGGACAGTTGGGGAGCAGTACTTC
TRBV5-1	TRBJ1-1	TRBD1	once	CASTPGQGGTEAFF	TGCGCCAGCACCCCGGGACAGGGGGGAACTGAAGCTTTCTTT
TRBV6-2/TRBV6-3	TRBJ2-6	NA	NA	CASSPTLTGANVLTF	TGTGCCAGCAGTCCCACTCTAACCGGGGCCAACGTCCTGACTTTC
TRBV6-7	TRBJ2-7	TRBD1	NA	CASSYPCYRQGAREQYF	TGTGCCAGCAGTTACCCTTGCTATCGGCAGGGGGCGCGTGAGCAGTACTTC
TRBV28	TRBJ1-1	NA	NA	CASSFRVNTEAFF	TGTGCCAGCAGTTTTAGAGTGAACACTGAAGCTTTCTTT
TRBV5-6	TRBJ1-5	NA	NA	CASSLAQANQPQHF	TGTGCCAGCAGCTTGGCACAGGCCAATCAGCCCCAGCATTTT
TRBV6-5	TRBJ1-5	NA	many	CASSFQQGGNQPQHF	TGTGCCAGCAGTTTCCAACAGGGAGGGAATCAGCCCCAGCATTTT
TRBV11-2	TRBJ2-1	TRBD2	NA	CASSLLAASYNEQFF	TGTGCCAGCAGCTTGCTAGCGGCGAGCTACAATGAGCAGTTCTTC
TRBV4-1	TRBJ2-7	NA	once	CASSPSLATSYEQYF	TGCGCCAGCAGCCCCTCCCTAGCGACGAGCTACGAGCAGTACTTC
TRBV21-1	TRBJ1-4	NA	NA	CASILDRTVEKLFF	TGTGCCAGCATCCTGGACAGGACGGTTGAAAAACTGTTTTTT
TRBV7-3	TRBJ1-5	NA	NA	CASSCGGTGSGNQPQHF	TGTGCCAGCAGCTGCGGGGGCACAGGATCGGGCAATCAGCCCCAGCATTTT
TRBV27	TRBJ1-3	NA	NA	CASSLVGQGSRNTIYF	TGTGCCAGCAGTTTAGTGGGGCAGGGGAGTCGAAACACCATATATTTT
TRBV12-1	TRBJ2-7	NA	once	CASSSPGDGAYEQYF	TGTGCCAGCAGCTCACCGGGGGACGGCGCCTACGAGCAGTACTTC